Below, one T cell receptor (beta chain) is given with its context. The entry originates in a study of cytomegalovirus exposure and HLA in healthy donors. Primers for the PCR totalled 60 Vbeta and 13 Jbeta. Only in-frame clones appear in the TCRdb table, and some are missing; sequencing was by immunoSEQ multiplex PCR. The table lists around 120,000 clones, roughly 84% of them singletons. This CDR3 has 12 residues. The V end lost 0 bases, the J end lost 6 bases, and 6 bases lay between the germline ends. Germline assignment: CDR1 SGHDT and CDR2 YYEEEE. The TCR originated in a boy between 5 and 17 years old in good health and CMV-seronegative. This rearrangement joins TRBV5-6 to TRBJ1-1, with D hard to call. The material sequenced was PBMCs. The CDR3 reads CASSLGRAEAFF. The CDR3 DNA is TGTGCCAGCAGCTTGGGTCGTGCTGAAGCTTTCTTT.